The TCR beta chain described here comes from a study of cytomegalovirus exposure and HLA in healthy donors. Study-level background: An earlier analysis identified 117 million unique TCR beta sequences in about 200 million T cells.

Study-wide points: Cytomegalovirus association was listed for roughly 160 TCR beta chains.

The germline V gene encodes CDR1 SGHRS and CDR2 YFSETQ. The length of the CDR3 is 15 residues. With V trimmed by 2 bases and J by 5 bases, 8 bases remained unmatched. Comment on this clone: Its antigen is not known.

PCR amplification relied on 60 Vbeta primers (plus 13 Jbeta primers). The protocol was immunoSEQ multiplex PCR, while the TCRdb copy is restricted to in-frame clones and leaves out a portion. The sample has some 74,000 clones, around three quarters seen once; the top ten hold 1.1%. The receptor was derived from a male donor in good health and CMV-seronegative. The specimen was PBMCs. The gene calls are TRBV5-1 and TRBJ2-5; 8 bases fit TRBD1. DNA for the CDR3: TGCGCCAGCAGCTTCCGCGACAGGGGACGCGAGACCCAGTACTTC. The encoded protein is CASSFRDRGRETQYF.